This TCR beta chain comes out of a study of cytomegalovirus exposure and HLA in healthy donors. The overall study: The 90 to 150 validation repertoires used the same platform as the 650 to 750 first-cohort repertoires, a later analysis reported. General study points: The classifier, whose performance was assessed in both the original and validation cohorts, reportedly diagnosed cytomegalovirus status with high specificity and sensitivity.

Profiling relied on immunoSEQ multiplex PCR, and the TCRdb table lists in-frame clones only, not all of them. The repertoire holds about 150,000 clones, with just under 90% as singletons. Germline lookup yields CDR1 SGHRS and CDR2 YFSETQ. This CDR3 contains 16 residues. J lost 0 bases, V lost 0 bases, and 5 bases had no gene match. Regarding this clone: The antigen is undetermined.

The clonotype originates from a woman in her twenties or thirties in good health and CMV-seropositive. This chain uses TRBV5-1 with TRBJ2-7; the match to TRBD2 covers 8 bases. The sequenced sample consisted of PBMCs. The CDR3 DNA follows: TGCGCCAGCAGCTTGGCTGTGACTAGCGTCTCCTACGAGCAGTACTTC. This codes for CASSLAVTSVSYEQYF.